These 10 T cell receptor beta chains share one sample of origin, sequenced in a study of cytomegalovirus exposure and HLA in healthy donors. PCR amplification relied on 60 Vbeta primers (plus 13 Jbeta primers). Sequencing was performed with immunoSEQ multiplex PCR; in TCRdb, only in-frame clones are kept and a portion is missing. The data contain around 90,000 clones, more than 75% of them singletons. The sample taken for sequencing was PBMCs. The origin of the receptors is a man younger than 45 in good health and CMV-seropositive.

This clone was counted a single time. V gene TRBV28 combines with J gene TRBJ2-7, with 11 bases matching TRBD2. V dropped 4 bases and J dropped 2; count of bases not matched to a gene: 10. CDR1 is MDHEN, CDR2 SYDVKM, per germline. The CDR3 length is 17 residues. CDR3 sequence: CASSSFSGRASPYEQYF. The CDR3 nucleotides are TGTGCCAGCAGTTCATTTAGCGGGAGGGCCTCCCCCTACGAGCAGTACTTC.

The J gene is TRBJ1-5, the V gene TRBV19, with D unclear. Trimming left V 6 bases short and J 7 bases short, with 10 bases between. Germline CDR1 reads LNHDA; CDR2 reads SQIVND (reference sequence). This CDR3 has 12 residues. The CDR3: CASSEGRQPQHF. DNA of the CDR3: TGTGCCAGTAGCGAAGGGAGGCAGCCCCAGCATTTT.

CDR3 region: CASSLRTSAYEQYF. The DNA for the CDR3 is TGTGCCAGCAGCTTACGTACTAGTGCCTACGAGCAGTACTTC. The V call is TRBV5-4, the J call TRBJ2-7, with TRBD2 as a possible D gene (5 bases). V dropped 2 bases and J dropped 2 bases, with 11 bases sitting between them. The germline CDR1 and CDR2 sequences are SGHNT and YYREEE (reference sequence). The CDR3 length is 14 residues.

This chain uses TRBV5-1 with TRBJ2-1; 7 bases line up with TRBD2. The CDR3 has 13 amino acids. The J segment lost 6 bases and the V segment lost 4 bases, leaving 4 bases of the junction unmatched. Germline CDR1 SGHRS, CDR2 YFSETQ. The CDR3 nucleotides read TGCGCCAGCAGCCTGACGGGGGGCAATGAGCAGTTCTTC. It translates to CASSLTGGNEQFF.

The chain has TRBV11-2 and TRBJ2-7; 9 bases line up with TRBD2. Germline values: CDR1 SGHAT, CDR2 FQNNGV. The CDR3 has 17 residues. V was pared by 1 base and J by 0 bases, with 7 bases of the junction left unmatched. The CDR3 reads CASSLGGLARLSYEQYF. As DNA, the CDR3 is TGTGCCAGCAGCTTAGGGGGACTAGCCCGCCTCTCCTACGAGCAGTACTTC.

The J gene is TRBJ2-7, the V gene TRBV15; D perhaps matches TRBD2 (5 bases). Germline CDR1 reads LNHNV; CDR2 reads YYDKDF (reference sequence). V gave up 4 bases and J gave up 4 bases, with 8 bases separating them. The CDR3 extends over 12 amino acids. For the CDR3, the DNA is TGTGCCACCAGCATGGGAGATTACGAGCAGTACTTC. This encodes CATSMGDYEQYF. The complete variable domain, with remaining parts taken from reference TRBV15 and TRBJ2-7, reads DAMVIQNPRYQVTQFGKPVTLSCSQTLNHNVMYWYQQKSSQAPKLLFHYYDKDFNNEADTPDNFQSRRPNTSFCFLDIRSPGLGDTAMYLCATSMGDYEQYFGPGTRLTVT.

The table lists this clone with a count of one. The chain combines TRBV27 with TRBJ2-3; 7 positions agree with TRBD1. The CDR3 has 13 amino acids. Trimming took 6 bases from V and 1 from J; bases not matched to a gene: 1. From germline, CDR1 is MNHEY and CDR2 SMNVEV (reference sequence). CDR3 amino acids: CASRGQGTDTQYF. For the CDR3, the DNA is TGTGCCAGCAGAGGACAGGGCACAGATACGCAGTATTTT.

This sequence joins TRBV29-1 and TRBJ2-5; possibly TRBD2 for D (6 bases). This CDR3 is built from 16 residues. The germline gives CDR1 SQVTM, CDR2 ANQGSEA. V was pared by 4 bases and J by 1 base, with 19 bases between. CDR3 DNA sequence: TGCAGCGTTGGTAGGGCAGGAGGGGACCGCCAAGAGACCCAGTACTTC. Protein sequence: CSVGRAGGDRQETQYF. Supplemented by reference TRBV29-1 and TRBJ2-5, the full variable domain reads SAVISQKPSRDICQRGTSLTIQCQVDSQVTMMFWYRQQPGQSLTLIATANQGSEATYESGFVIDKFPISRPNLTFSTLTVSNMSPEDSSIYLCSVGRAGGDRQETQYFGPGTRLLVL.

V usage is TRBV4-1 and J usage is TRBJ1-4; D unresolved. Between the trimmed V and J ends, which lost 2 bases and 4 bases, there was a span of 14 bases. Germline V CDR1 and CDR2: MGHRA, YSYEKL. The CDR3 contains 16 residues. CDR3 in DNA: TGCGCCAGCAGCCAACAACCCAATGCCTATAATGAAAAACTGTTTTTT. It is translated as CASSQQPNAYNEKLFF.

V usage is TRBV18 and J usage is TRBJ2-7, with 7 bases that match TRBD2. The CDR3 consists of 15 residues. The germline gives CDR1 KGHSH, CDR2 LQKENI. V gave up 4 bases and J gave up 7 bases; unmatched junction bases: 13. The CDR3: CASSQAGLPKGEQYF. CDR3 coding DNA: TGTGCCAGCTCACAGGCGGGACTACCAAAGGGGGAGCAGTACTTC.